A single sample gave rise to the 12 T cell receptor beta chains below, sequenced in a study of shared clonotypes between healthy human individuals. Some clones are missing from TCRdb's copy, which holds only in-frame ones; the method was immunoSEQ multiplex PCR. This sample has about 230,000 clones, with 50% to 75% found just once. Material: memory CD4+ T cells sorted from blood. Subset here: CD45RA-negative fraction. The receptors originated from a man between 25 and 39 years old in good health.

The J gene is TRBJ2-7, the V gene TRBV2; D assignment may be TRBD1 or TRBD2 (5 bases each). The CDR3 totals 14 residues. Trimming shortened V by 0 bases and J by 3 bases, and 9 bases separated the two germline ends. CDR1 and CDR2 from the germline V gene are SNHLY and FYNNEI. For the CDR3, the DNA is TGTGCCAGCAGTGAAGCGCTGAGGGGCTACGAGCAGTACTTC. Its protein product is CASSEALRGYEQYF.

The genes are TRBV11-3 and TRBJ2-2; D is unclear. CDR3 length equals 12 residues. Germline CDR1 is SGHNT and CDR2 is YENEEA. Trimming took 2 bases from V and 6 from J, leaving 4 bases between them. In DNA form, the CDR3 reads TGTGCCAGCAGCTTAAATCCCGGGGAGCTGTTTTTT. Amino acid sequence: CASSLNPGELFF. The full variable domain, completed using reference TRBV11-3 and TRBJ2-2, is EAGVVQSPRYKIIEKKQPVAFWCNPISGHNTLYWYLQNLGQGPELLIRYENEEAVDDSQLPKDRFSAERLKGVDSTLKIQPAELGDSAVYLCASSLNPGELFFGEGSRLTVL.

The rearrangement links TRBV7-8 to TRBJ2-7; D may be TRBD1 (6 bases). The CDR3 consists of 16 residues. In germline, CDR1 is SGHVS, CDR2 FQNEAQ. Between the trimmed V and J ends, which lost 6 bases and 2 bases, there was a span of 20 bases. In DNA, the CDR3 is TGTGCCAGCAGTCACCCAGTGGGGGCCCAACCCTACGAGCAGTACTTC. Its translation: CASSHPVGAQPYEQYF.

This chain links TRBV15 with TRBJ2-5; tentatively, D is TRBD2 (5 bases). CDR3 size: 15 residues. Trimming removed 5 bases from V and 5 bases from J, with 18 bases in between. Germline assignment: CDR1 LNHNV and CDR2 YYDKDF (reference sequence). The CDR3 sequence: CATSPQGGGYETQYF. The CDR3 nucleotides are TGTGCCACCAGCCCCCAAGGAGGAGGATACGAGACCCAGTACTTC.

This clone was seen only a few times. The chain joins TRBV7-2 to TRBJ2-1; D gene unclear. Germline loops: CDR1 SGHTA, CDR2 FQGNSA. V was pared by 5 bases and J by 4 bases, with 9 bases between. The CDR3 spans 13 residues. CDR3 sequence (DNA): TGTGCCAGCAGCAAGACTTCTTACAATGAGCAGTTCTTC. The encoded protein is CASSKTSYNEQFF.

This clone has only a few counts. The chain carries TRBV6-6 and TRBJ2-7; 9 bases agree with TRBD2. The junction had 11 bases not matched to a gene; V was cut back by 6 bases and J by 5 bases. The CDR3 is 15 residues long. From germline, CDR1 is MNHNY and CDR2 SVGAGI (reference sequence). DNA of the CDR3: TGTGCCAGCAGACGACCGACTAGCGGTTACGACGAGCAGTACTTC. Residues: CASRRPTSGYDEQYF.

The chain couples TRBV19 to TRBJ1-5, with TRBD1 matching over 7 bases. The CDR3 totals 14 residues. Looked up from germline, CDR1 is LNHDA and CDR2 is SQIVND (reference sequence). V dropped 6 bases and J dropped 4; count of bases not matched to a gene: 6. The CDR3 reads CASSDGTANQPQHF. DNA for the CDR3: TGTGCCAGTAGCGACGGGACAGCAAATCAGCCCCAGCATTTT.

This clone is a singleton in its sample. The CDR3 DNA is TGTGCCAGCAGAGCGGGAGTTGGCACCGGGGAGCTGTTTTTT. It is translated as CASRAGVGTGELFF. This chain uses TRBV2 with TRBJ2-2; 8 positions agree with TRBD2. CDR1 and CDR2 from the germline V gene are SNHLY and FYNNEI. CDR3 length equals 14 residues. J lost 4 bases, V lost 6 bases, and 4 bases had no gene match.

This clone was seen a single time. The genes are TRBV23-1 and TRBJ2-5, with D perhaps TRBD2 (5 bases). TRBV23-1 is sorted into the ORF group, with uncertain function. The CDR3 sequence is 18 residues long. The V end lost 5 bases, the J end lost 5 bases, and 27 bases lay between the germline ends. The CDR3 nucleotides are TGCGCCAGCAGTTGTACGATGCTTGGACTCACTTCGAAGGAGACCCAGTACTTC. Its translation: CASSCTMLGLTSKETQYF.

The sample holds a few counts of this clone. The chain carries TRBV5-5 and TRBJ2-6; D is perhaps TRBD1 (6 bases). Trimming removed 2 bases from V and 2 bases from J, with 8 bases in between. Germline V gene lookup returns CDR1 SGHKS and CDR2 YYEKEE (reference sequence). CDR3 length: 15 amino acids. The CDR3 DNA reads TGTGCCAGCAGCTTTTCAGGGGCTGGGGCCAACGTCCTGACTTTC. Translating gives CASSFSGAGANVLTF.

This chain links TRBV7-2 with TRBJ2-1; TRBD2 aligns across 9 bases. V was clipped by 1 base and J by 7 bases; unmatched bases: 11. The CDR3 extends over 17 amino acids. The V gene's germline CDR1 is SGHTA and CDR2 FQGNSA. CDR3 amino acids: CASSLGGGRAFRNEQFF. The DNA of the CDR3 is TGTGCCAGCAGCTTAGGGGGCGGGAGGGCATTTAGGAATGAGCAGTTCTTC.

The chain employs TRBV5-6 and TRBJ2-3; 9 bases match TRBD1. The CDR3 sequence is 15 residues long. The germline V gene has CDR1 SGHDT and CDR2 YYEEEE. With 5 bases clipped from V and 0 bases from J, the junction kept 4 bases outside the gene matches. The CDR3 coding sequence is TGTGCCAGCAGTGGGACAGGGCAAAGCACAGATACGCAGTATTTT. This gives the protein CASSGTGQSTDTQYF. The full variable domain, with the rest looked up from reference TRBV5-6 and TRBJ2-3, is DAGVTQSPTHLIKTRGQQVTLRCSPKSGHDTVSWYQQALGQGPQFIFQYYEEEERQRGNFPDRFSGHQFPNYSSELNVNALLLGDSALYLCASSGTGQSTDTQYFGPGTRLTVL.